This entry describes one T cell receptor beta chain. V shed 3 bases and J shed 1 base, with 10 bases lying between them. CDR1 and CDR2 from the germline V gene are MNHEY and SMNVEV (reference sequence). This CDR3 is 15 amino acids long. In the authors' workflow: Researchers report that nucleated cell counts were estimated from reference gene primer amplification. TCRdb keeps only in-frame clones here, not all; method: immunoSEQ multiplex PCR. V and J calls and clone size come straight from that table; D and trimming were deduced from the DNA. The table records 150,000 to 200,000 clones, under 80% of them present only once. This specimen comes from a study of blood T cell repertoires in COVID-19. Assignments of participants to cohorts depended upon their own reported clinical history.

V gene TRBV27 combines with J gene TRBJ1-5; D unclear. The TCR sequence derives from a woman between 45 and 65 years old with acute COVID-19. The sequencing input was PBMCs or T cells enriched from blood (not recorded which). In DNA, the CDR3 is TGTGCCAGCAGTTTCACCGGGTTAAGCAATCAGCCCCAGCATTTT. Translation: CASSFTGLSNQPQHF.